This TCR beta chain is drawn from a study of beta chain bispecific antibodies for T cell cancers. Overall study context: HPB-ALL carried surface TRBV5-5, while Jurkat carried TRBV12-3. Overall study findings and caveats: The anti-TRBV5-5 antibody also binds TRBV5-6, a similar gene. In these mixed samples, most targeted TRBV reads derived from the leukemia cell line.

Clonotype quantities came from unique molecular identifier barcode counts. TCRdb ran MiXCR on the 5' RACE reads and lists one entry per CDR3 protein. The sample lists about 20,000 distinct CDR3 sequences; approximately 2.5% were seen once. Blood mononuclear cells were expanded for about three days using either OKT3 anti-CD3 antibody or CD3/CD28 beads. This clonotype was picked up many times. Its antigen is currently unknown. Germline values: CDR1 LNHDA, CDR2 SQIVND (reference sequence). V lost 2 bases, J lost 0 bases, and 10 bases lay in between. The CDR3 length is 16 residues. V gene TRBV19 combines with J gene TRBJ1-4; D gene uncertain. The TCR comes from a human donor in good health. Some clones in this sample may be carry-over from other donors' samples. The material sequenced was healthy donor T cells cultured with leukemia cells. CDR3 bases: TGTGCCAGTAGTATAAGTCGCAGCGCAACTAATGAAAAACTGTTTTTT. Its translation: CASSISRSATNEKLFF.